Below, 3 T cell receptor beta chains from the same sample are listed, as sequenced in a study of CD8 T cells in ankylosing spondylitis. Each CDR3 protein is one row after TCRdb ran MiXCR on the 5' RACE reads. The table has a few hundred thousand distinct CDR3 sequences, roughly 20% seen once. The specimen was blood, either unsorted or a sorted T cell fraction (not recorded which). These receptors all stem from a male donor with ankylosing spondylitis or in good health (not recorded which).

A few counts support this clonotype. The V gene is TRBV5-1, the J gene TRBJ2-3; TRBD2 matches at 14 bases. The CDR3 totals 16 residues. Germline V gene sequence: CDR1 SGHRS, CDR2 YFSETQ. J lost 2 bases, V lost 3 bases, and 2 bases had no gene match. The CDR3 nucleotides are TGCGCCAGCAGCTGGACTAGCGGGAGGTCCACAGATACGCAGTATTTT. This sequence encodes CASSWTSGRSTDTQYF. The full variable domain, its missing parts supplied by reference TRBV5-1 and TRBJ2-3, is KAGVTQTPRYLIKTRGQQVTLSCSPISGHRSVSWYQQTPGQGLQFLFEYFSETQRNKGNFPGRFSGRQFSNSRSEMNVSTLELGDSALYLCASSWTSGRSTDTQYFGPGTRLTVL.

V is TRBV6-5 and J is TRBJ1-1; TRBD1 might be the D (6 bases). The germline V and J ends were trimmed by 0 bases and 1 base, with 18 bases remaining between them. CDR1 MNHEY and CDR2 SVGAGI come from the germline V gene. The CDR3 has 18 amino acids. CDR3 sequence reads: CASSYSILSGTRNTEAFF. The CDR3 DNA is TGTGCCAGCAGTTACTCGATCTTATCCGGGACACGGAACACTGAAGCTTTCTTT.

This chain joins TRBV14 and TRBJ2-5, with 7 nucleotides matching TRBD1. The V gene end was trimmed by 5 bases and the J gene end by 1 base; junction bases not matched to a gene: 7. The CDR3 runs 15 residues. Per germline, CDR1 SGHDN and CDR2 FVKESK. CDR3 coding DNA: TGTGCCAGCAGCTTTGTGACAGGGCCCCAAGAGACCCAGTACTTC. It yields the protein CASSFVTGPQETQYF.